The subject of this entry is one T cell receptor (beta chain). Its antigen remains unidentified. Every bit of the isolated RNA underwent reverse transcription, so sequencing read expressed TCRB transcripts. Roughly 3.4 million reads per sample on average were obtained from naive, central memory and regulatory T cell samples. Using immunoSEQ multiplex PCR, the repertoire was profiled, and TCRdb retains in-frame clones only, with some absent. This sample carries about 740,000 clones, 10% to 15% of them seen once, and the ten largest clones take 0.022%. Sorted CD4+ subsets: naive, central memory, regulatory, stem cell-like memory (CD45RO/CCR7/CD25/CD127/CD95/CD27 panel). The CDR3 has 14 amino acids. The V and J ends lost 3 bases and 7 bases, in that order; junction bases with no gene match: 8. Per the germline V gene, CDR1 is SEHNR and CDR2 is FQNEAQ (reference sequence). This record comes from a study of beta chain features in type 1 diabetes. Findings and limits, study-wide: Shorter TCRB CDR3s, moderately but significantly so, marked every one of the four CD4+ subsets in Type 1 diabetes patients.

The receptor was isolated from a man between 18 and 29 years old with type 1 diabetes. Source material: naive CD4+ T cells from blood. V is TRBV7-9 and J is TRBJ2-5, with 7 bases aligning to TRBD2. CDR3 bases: TGTGCCAGCAGCTTCTCAGCGGGCGGGGGGACCCAGTACTTC. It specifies CASSFSAGGGTQYF.